The clone carrying this T cell receptor beta chain has a single count. Germline V gives CDR1 SGDLS, CDR2 YYNGEE. The CDR3 loop spans 15 amino acids. Unmatched junction bases numbered 3, after V lost 2 bases and J lost 5 bases. The entry originates in a study of blood T cell repertoires in COVID-19. Looking at the study overall: The United States, Italy and Spain supplied acute and convalescent COVID-19 samples.

In the study's own analysis: From reference gene primer amplification, estimates of nucleated cell counts were derived. Method: immunoSEQ multiplex PCR; TCRdb's copy keeps in-frame clones and lacks some. V and J calls and clone size follow that table, whereas D and trimming were derived from the DNA. The sample records some 250,000 clones, around 79% being singletons. The rearrangement uses TRBV9 and TRBJ2-2, with 10 bases that match TRBD1. The source is a woman of 80 years or more with acute or convalescent COVID-19. The sequenced sample consisted of peripheral blood. Here the CDR3 reads CASSVTGGFTGELFF. The CDR3, as DNA: TGTGCCAGCAGCGTGACAGGGGGCTTTACCGGGGAGCTGTTTTTT.